This T cell receptor (beta chain) stems from a study of Ad26.COV2.S vaccination and SARS-CoV-2 variants. Noted treatment: about 20 received Ad26.COV2.S at low or high dose, single or two shots; about 5 received placebo; per-sample allocation not given. Specimen acquisition occurred on day 63 following the initial vaccine or placebo injection. Participants' vaccine, an Ad26 vector, delivered Wuhan-strain SARS-CoV-2 spike. Clones were sequenced by immunoSEQ multiplex PCR, and TCRdb holds only the in-frame ones, with some missing. The sample carries about 480,000 clones, around 88% recorded once. The receptor was derived from a person between 18 and 59 years old who received the Ad26.COV2.S COVID-19 vaccine or a placebo. Here the sequenced sample was peripheral blood, taken in a trial of Ad26.COV2.S vaccine versus placebo.

The CDR3 reads CASSIQGWTEAFF. CDR3 DNA sequence: TGTGCCAGTAGTATACAGGGATGGACTGAAGCTTTCTTT. The V call is TRBV19, the J call TRBJ1-1, with a tentative D call TRBD1 (5 bases). Germline CDR1 is LNHDA and CDR2 is SQIVND (reference sequence). With 2 bases removed from V and 5 bases from J, the gap between germline ends came to 9 bases. This CDR3 spans 13 amino acids.